The TCR beta chain described here comes from a study of cytomegalovirus exposure and HLA in healthy donors (dated by TCRdb to 2017 to 2019). For context, the study as a whole: According to an earlier analysis of around 600 of the donors, 150 million to 200 million T cells yielded some 120 million unique TCR beta sequences and about 300 Gb of sequence data. The aim of the study was to test whether cataloging public T cell receptors could identify signatures of past pathogen exposure. Among around 400 genotyped donors of the cohort, an average of roughly 230,000 unique TCR beta nucleotide sequences was sequenced per donor, of which about 18% were non-productive. About five DR-DQ haplotypes were treated as single units for association and clustering because of strong linkage in the cohort. A later analysis re-examined previously published TCR beta repertoires from about 700 donors and added high-resolution HLA genotyping to investigate patterns of TCR occurrence. The later analysis used no new phenotypic data to find candidate immune exposures, relying instead on TCR beta sequences and their occurrence across donors. The T cell repertoires of 666 subjects were profiled by immunosequencing and related to cytomegalovirus serostatus. To predict cytomegalovirus infection status, the study combined high-throughput TCR immunosequencing, statistical association of individual TCRs with disease status, and machine learning. Every repertoire in the discovery cohort had been generated on one and the same sequencing platform. Both class I and class II loci were covered by HLA typing, at four-digit resolution. An earlier analysis of about 620 of the donors applied high-throughput TCR beta sequencing to assess whether each TCR beta V gene segment acted as functional or pseudogenic. Besides the first cohort of around 700 subjects, a separate validation cohort made up of 120 different subjects was used. An early release covering approximately 600 HLA-typed donors comprised approximately 290 gigabases of sequencing data and tens of millions of unique TCR sequences. The number of typed donors differed by locus: roughly 629-640 for A, B, C, DRB1 and DQB1; some 500 for DQA1; 606 for DPA1; and around 490 for DPB1. Donor age, sex, ethnicity and CMV serostatus were compiled together with the repertoire data. A later genetic analysis used genome-wide SNP genotypes for about 60% of the roughly 700 donors, treating that subset as a discovery cohort. Of the roughly 420 genotyped donors, less than 90% were placed in the genetic ancestry cluster associated with self-reported Caucasian donors. Results and caveats for the whole study, not just this receptor: Some IMGT-functional V segments, including TRBV6-2 and TRBV6-3, could not be told apart with the 87-base-pair reads, so those segments were excluded. Assigning TCR associations to individual alleles was difficult when HLA alleles, especially DR and DQ, strongly co-occurred. The sequencing pipeline was judged likely to have produced a cluster of highly shared sequence variants as a technical artifact. A later analysis found that most CMV-associated TCR beta chains appeared HLA-restricted, with HLA associations seemingly driven largely by CMV exposure. In a later analysis, TCR association rates were found to vary across HLA loci, with the most associated TCRs seen for DRB1 alleles and the fewest for HLA-C alleles. In a later analysis, HLA-associated TCR beta chains showed more clonal expansion and lower generation probabilities than non-associated chains that were equally common. The presence/absence analyses assumed that sequencing depth was roughly uniform across donors, and that assumption may not be true. In both the original and validation cohorts, the classifier was reported to diagnose cytomegalovirus status with high specificity and sensitivity. The only immune exposure information available for the cohort was CMV serostatus. Most TCR sequences were seen in very few donors, while some public TCRs were found in many individuals. In this cohort, only TCR beta chains were sequenced, and detectable features were limited by the absence of alpha or paired-chain data. Because counts were too low, 15 to 20 rarely observed V segments, including chromosome 9 orphons, were excluded from the earlier analysis of 587 of the donors. In vitro tests confirmed that a few of the cytomegalovirus-associated TCR beta chains recognize cytomegalovirus antigens. A further reported finding was that TCR beta sequences accurately predicted the HLA-A and HLA-B alleles for most subjects in the first cohort. Linkage disequilibrium might explain the correlated functional status among segregating V segments, but an unknown experimental factor could not be excluded. A later analysis reported that several top co-occurrence clusters appeared linked to parvovirus B19, influenza, CMV and Epstein-Barr virus. According to a later genetic analysis, donors in an Asian-associated ancestry cluster had fewer N-insertions in productive TCRs than the approximately 670-donor mean. An earlier analysis of 450 to 750 of the donors showed that most TCR beta V segments appeared in productive rearrangements either about 87% or about 30% of the time, which broadly matched IMGT annotations. In a later analysis, over 15,000 TCR beta sequences were associated with specific HLA alleles at a false discovery rate of 0.05. The authors suggested that the approach could potentially be generalized to other disease states and immunological phenotypes. Because some donors lacked HLA typing at each locus, the association tests relied only on the typed subset. In a later genetic analysis, a missense DCLRE1C variant was associated with V-gene and J-gene trimming of TCR beta chains, and the association was replicated in an independent cohort. The study gave a list of roughly 150 TCR beta chains associated with cytomegalovirus.

CDR1 and CDR2, looked up from the germline V gene (reference sequence), are MNHEY and SMNVEV. V ends up 11 bases short and J 9 bases short, with an unmatched junction base count of 12. The CDR3 measures 13 amino acids from cysteine to phenylalanine. Left in the record is the CDR3 DNA by itself, 39 bases read in frame from the first base. In total, about 650 healthy bone marrow donors made up the cohort. At the time of sampling, every cohort member was nominally healthy, though immune exposures that went unrecorded were likely present. The donor tested CMV seropositive and was one of the 289 seropositive cohort members. A peripheral blood sample was collected from each donor, and TCR beta sequencing was performed on peripheral blood mononuclear cells. The Qiagen DNeasy Blood Extraction Kit was used to extract genomic DNA from the blood cell samples. A remark on this clone: The antigen it binds to is not known. Base qualities were left out, and no much larger clone turns up one base away.

Libraries were built with the immunoSEQ multiplex PCR assay. For the multiplex PCR, a mixture combining 60 forward primers for TCR Vbeta segments and 13 reverse primers for TCR Jbeta segments was used. The CDR3 region of rearranged TCR beta genes was amplified from genomic DNA by a multiplex PCR assay. The amplified TCR beta libraries were sequenced on the Illumina HiSeq System as 87-base-pair reads. On the authors' methods: A later analysis tallied around 80 million unique TCR beta chains across the 660 or so repertoires, and approximately 12 million of those chains were shared by two or more donors. A nearest-neighbor algorithm error-corrected the raw reads and collapsed the reads into unique sequences, merging closely related sequences to remove PCR and sequencing errors. V, D and J gene segments were assigned by aligning CDR3 sequences to IMGT reference sequences. For a sequence to be retained, a match of at least six nucleotides to both a V gene segment and a J gene segment was required. A rearrangement was called productive if the CDR3 had no stop codons and remained in frame with V and J, and every other rearrangement was called non-productive. CDR3 was defined by IMGT convention, running from the second conserved V-encoded cysteine to the conserved J-encoded phenylalanine. The earlier analysis of about 590 of the donors excluded sequences that lacked an unambiguous match to a single V gene segment. An earlier analysis of around 600 of the donors classified V segments as functional when productive rearrangements were above 56.7% and as segregating when the standard deviation between donors was above 5%. A statistical classification framework was built for diagnosing cytomegalovirus status from the catalog of TCR beta chain sequences. In a later analysis, V and J genes were assigned by comparing TCR nucleotide sequences against IMGT/GENE-DB human TR gene sequences. The TCRdist pipeline was used in a later analysis to assign CDR3 sequences and most-parsimonious VDJ recombination scenarios. In a later analysis, each TCR beta chain was defined by its CDR3 amino acid sequence together with its V-gene family, and reads without a unique V-gene family were excluded. A later analysis removed 592 highly shared, low-generation-probability nucleotide sequences to deal with suspected cross-contamination and a sequencing artifact. In a later analysis, a clonal expansion index for each public chain was calculated from normalized within-repertoire ranks of inferred template counts. A later analysis computed generation probabilities with a VDJ recombination model fitted to out-of-frame rearrangements, and checked the results against IGoR. In a later analysis, hypergeometric tests were used to score TCR-TCR, TCR-HLA and TCR-CMV co-occurrence, with a repertoire-size bias correction applied to TCR pairs. To estimate false discovery rates, a later analysis permuted the HLA or CMV assignments 20 times. In a later analysis, co-occurring TCRs were grouped with DBSCAN, and TCRdist sequence similarity was added when clustering was performed within HLA-allele-positive subsets. Co-occurrence clustering excluded repertoires with fewer than 30,000 or more than 120,000 public chains, plus five with anomalous nucleotide sharing. This immuneACCESS table, as held by TCRdb, lists in-frame sequences with V and J called but not all clones. Of the missing ones, under half trace to an unresolved V gene in checked studies; the others have no known cause. That table supplies the V and J calls and clone size; D and trimming were determined from the DNA. This sample holds 150,000 to 200,000 clones; around 83% were observed only once. Less than 2% of the sample lies in the top ten.

The sample was PBMCs. This chain is built from TRBV27 and TRBJ2-7, and 11 bases in between align with TRBD1. This TCR was sampled from a man between 35 and 55 years old in good health and CMV-seropositive. Here is the DNA: TGTGCCGCATCCGGGACAGGGGGAAAAAGGCAGTACTTC. This gives the protein CAASGTGGKRQYF.